Listed below are T cell receptor beta chains from one sample, sequenced in a study of blood T cell repertoires in COVID-19. Sequencing was performed with immunoSEQ multiplex PCR; in TCRdb, only in-frame clones are kept and a portion is missing. Altogether more than 200,000 clones are present, 84% being singletons, with the ten largest covering around 1.5%. The sequencing input was peripheral blood. Receptor source: a woman between 40 and 50 years old who had recovered from COVID-19. CDR3s include the opening cysteine and the closing phenylalanine or tryptophan. A D gene is named only where the DNA matches it firmly. Clone sizes are given selectively: once, few, many, or a class where the clone is expanded.

TRBV10-3,-,-,TRBJ2-1,TGTGCCATCAGTGAGTTTCGAGATGAGCAGTTCTTC,CAISEFRDEQFF
TRBV28,TRBD1,-,TRBJ1-3,TGTGCCAGCAGTTACGGACAGGGCTCTGGAAACACCATATATTTT,CASSYGQGSGNTIYF
TRBV5-6,TRBD1,-,TRBJ1-2,TGTGCCAGCAGCTTTAGACAGGGGGATGGCTACACCTTC,CASSFRQGDGYTF
TRBV6-1,-,few,TRBJ2-3,TGTGCCAGCAGTGATGTCGACAGGGATACGCAGTATTTT,CASSDVDRDTQYF
TRBV5-1,-,few,TRBJ2-1,TGCGCCAGCAGCCGAGACAACACGATATACAATGAGCAGTTCTTC,CASSRDNTIYNEQFF
TRBV18,-,-,TRBJ1-4,TGTGCCAGCTCACCACCGACAGCGGGGAATGAAAAACTGTTTTTT,CASSPPTAGNEKLFF
TRBV2,-,-,TRBJ2-3,TGTGCCAGCAGTGAATACGCAGGGGGGACAGATACGCAGTATTTT,CASSEYAGGTDTQYF
TRBV10-3,-,-,TRBJ2-3,TGTGCCATCCGACAGGAGTCCACAGATACGCAGTATTTT,CAIRQESTDTQYF
TRBV19,-,-,TRBJ2-5,TGTGCCAGTAGTATAGATCTTTCGGACAGTCCGTACCAAGAGACCCAGTACTTC,CASSIDLSDSPYQETQYF
TRBV5-1,-,-,TRBJ2-7,TGCGCCAGCAGCTTGGGCCTTATCAGCTCCTACGAGCAGTACTTC,CASSLGLISSYEQYF
TRBV5-6,TRBD1,-,TRBJ2-7,TGTGCCAGCGGAACCGGGACAGGGGCTTTCTACGAGCAGTACTTC,CASGTGTGAFYEQYF
TRBV5-1,-,-,TRBJ2-5,TGCGCCAGCAGCTTGAGAGCTAGCAACCAGGAGACCCAGTACTTC,CASSLRASNQETQYF
TRBV9,-,-,TRBJ2-7,TGTGCCAGCAGCGTAGATGGCATCTCCTACGAGCAGTACTTC,CASSVDGISYEQYF
TRBV6-1,TRBD1,-,TRBJ1-6,TGTGCCAGCAGTGACGGTACAGGGACAGACTATAATTCACCCCTCCACTTT,CASSDGTGTDYNSPLHF
TRBV7-7,-,-,TRBJ2-2,TGTGCTACGTCGGACAGGAACACCGGGGAGCTGTTTTTT,CATSDRNTGELFF
TRBV5-1,TRBD1,once,TRBJ2-5,TGCGCCAGCAGCTTGGAAGGGACAGAAGAGACCCAGTACTTC,CASSLEGTEETQYF
TRBV20-1,-,few,TRBJ1-1,TGCAGTGCTAGACAGAACACTGAAGCTTTCTTT,CSARQNTEAFF
TRBV5-5,TRBD1,-,TRBJ1-6,TGTGCCAGCAGCTTGTCCGGGACAGGGTATTCACCCCTCCACTTT,CASSLSGTGYSPLHF
TRBV24-1,TRBD1,few,TRBJ2-7,TGTGCCACCAGTGGCCCGGGACAGGGTGGAGGCTCCTACGAGCAGTACTTC,CATSGPGQGGGSYEQYF
TRBV12-3/TRBV12-4,-,-,TRBJ2-7,TGTGCCAGCAGTCCGGCGGTGTACGAGCAGTACTTC,CASSPAVYEQYF
TRBV5-4,TRBD1,-,TRBJ1-4,TGTGCCAGCAGCAACAGGGGGACTAATGAAAAACTGTTTTTT,CASSNRGTNEKLFF
TRBV7-2,TRBD2,-,TRBJ2-2,TGTGCCAGCAGCTTAGACAGGCGGGGGGGCACCACCGTTGGGGAGCTGTTTTTT,CASSLDRRGGTTVGELFF
TRBV7-9,TRBD1,few,TRBJ1-2,TGTGCCAGCAGCCCACAGGGGGCCTTTAACTATGGCTACACCTTC,CASSPQGAFNYGYTF
TRBV30,TRBD1,-,TRBJ2-7,TGTGCCTGGGAGCCGGGACAGTCCTACGAGCAGTACTTC,CAWEPGQSYEQYF
TRBV6-2/TRBV6-3,TRBD2,-,TRBJ2-3,TGTGCCAGCAGTTTCCTAGCGGGGGGAGATACGCAGTATTTT,CASSFLAGGDTQYF
TRBV28,-,-,TRBJ1-6,TGTGCCAGCAGTTCCCCCGGAGGGGACTATAATTCACCCCTCCACTTT,CASSSPGGDYNSPLHF
TRBV10-3,-,-,TRBJ2-3,TGTGCCATCAGTGAGTCGGGAAAGCGGCTCGTCACAGATACGCAGTATTTT,CAISESGKRLVTDTQYF
TRBV11-1,-,-,TRBJ1-2,TGTGCCAGCAGCACGGACAGTGACTATGGCTACACCTTC,CASSTDSDYGYTF